This T cell receptor (beta chain) appears in the sequencing data of a study of beta chain features in type 1 diabetes. Study-wide points: When VDJ junctions were examined, type 1 diabetes patients showed fewer insertions and more deletions.

The sequenced template was cDNA made from the entire isolated RNA. This table comes from immunoSEQ multiplex PCR, and its TCRdb copy is limited to in-frame clones, with some not included. Among about 260,000 clones, under 70% were seen once, and the ten largest hold 0.053%. This CDR3 region has 14 residues. V was pared by 7 bases and J by 0 bases, with 5 bases of the junction left unmatched. Germline V lookup: CDR1 SQVTM, CDR2 ANQGSEA. With respect to this clone: Its antigen is unidentified.

V gene TRBV29-1 combines with J gene TRBJ2-3, with 9 bases matching TRBD2. Sequenced input: naive CD4+ T cells from blood. This clonotype originated in a man aged 25 to 40 in good health. In DNA, the CDR3 is TGCAGCGCCATGACTAGCGGCAGCACAGATACGCAGTATTTT. This translates into CSAMTSGSTDTQYF.